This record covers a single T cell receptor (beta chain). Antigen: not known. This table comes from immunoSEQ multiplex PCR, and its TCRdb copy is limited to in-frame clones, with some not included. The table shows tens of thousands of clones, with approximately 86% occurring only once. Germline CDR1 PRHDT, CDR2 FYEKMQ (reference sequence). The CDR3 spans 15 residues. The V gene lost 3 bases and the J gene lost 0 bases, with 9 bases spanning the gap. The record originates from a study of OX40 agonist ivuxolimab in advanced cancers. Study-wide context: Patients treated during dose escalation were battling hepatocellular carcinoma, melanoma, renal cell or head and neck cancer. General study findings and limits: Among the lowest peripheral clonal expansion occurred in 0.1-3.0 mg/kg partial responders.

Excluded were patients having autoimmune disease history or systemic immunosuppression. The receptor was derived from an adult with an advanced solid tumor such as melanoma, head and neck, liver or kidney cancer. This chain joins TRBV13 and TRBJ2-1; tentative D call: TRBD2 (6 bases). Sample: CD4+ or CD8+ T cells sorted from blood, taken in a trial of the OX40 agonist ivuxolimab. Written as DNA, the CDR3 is TGTGCCAGCAGCTTCGGCGGGACCTCCTACAATGAGCAGTTCTTC. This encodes CASSFGGTSYNEQFF.